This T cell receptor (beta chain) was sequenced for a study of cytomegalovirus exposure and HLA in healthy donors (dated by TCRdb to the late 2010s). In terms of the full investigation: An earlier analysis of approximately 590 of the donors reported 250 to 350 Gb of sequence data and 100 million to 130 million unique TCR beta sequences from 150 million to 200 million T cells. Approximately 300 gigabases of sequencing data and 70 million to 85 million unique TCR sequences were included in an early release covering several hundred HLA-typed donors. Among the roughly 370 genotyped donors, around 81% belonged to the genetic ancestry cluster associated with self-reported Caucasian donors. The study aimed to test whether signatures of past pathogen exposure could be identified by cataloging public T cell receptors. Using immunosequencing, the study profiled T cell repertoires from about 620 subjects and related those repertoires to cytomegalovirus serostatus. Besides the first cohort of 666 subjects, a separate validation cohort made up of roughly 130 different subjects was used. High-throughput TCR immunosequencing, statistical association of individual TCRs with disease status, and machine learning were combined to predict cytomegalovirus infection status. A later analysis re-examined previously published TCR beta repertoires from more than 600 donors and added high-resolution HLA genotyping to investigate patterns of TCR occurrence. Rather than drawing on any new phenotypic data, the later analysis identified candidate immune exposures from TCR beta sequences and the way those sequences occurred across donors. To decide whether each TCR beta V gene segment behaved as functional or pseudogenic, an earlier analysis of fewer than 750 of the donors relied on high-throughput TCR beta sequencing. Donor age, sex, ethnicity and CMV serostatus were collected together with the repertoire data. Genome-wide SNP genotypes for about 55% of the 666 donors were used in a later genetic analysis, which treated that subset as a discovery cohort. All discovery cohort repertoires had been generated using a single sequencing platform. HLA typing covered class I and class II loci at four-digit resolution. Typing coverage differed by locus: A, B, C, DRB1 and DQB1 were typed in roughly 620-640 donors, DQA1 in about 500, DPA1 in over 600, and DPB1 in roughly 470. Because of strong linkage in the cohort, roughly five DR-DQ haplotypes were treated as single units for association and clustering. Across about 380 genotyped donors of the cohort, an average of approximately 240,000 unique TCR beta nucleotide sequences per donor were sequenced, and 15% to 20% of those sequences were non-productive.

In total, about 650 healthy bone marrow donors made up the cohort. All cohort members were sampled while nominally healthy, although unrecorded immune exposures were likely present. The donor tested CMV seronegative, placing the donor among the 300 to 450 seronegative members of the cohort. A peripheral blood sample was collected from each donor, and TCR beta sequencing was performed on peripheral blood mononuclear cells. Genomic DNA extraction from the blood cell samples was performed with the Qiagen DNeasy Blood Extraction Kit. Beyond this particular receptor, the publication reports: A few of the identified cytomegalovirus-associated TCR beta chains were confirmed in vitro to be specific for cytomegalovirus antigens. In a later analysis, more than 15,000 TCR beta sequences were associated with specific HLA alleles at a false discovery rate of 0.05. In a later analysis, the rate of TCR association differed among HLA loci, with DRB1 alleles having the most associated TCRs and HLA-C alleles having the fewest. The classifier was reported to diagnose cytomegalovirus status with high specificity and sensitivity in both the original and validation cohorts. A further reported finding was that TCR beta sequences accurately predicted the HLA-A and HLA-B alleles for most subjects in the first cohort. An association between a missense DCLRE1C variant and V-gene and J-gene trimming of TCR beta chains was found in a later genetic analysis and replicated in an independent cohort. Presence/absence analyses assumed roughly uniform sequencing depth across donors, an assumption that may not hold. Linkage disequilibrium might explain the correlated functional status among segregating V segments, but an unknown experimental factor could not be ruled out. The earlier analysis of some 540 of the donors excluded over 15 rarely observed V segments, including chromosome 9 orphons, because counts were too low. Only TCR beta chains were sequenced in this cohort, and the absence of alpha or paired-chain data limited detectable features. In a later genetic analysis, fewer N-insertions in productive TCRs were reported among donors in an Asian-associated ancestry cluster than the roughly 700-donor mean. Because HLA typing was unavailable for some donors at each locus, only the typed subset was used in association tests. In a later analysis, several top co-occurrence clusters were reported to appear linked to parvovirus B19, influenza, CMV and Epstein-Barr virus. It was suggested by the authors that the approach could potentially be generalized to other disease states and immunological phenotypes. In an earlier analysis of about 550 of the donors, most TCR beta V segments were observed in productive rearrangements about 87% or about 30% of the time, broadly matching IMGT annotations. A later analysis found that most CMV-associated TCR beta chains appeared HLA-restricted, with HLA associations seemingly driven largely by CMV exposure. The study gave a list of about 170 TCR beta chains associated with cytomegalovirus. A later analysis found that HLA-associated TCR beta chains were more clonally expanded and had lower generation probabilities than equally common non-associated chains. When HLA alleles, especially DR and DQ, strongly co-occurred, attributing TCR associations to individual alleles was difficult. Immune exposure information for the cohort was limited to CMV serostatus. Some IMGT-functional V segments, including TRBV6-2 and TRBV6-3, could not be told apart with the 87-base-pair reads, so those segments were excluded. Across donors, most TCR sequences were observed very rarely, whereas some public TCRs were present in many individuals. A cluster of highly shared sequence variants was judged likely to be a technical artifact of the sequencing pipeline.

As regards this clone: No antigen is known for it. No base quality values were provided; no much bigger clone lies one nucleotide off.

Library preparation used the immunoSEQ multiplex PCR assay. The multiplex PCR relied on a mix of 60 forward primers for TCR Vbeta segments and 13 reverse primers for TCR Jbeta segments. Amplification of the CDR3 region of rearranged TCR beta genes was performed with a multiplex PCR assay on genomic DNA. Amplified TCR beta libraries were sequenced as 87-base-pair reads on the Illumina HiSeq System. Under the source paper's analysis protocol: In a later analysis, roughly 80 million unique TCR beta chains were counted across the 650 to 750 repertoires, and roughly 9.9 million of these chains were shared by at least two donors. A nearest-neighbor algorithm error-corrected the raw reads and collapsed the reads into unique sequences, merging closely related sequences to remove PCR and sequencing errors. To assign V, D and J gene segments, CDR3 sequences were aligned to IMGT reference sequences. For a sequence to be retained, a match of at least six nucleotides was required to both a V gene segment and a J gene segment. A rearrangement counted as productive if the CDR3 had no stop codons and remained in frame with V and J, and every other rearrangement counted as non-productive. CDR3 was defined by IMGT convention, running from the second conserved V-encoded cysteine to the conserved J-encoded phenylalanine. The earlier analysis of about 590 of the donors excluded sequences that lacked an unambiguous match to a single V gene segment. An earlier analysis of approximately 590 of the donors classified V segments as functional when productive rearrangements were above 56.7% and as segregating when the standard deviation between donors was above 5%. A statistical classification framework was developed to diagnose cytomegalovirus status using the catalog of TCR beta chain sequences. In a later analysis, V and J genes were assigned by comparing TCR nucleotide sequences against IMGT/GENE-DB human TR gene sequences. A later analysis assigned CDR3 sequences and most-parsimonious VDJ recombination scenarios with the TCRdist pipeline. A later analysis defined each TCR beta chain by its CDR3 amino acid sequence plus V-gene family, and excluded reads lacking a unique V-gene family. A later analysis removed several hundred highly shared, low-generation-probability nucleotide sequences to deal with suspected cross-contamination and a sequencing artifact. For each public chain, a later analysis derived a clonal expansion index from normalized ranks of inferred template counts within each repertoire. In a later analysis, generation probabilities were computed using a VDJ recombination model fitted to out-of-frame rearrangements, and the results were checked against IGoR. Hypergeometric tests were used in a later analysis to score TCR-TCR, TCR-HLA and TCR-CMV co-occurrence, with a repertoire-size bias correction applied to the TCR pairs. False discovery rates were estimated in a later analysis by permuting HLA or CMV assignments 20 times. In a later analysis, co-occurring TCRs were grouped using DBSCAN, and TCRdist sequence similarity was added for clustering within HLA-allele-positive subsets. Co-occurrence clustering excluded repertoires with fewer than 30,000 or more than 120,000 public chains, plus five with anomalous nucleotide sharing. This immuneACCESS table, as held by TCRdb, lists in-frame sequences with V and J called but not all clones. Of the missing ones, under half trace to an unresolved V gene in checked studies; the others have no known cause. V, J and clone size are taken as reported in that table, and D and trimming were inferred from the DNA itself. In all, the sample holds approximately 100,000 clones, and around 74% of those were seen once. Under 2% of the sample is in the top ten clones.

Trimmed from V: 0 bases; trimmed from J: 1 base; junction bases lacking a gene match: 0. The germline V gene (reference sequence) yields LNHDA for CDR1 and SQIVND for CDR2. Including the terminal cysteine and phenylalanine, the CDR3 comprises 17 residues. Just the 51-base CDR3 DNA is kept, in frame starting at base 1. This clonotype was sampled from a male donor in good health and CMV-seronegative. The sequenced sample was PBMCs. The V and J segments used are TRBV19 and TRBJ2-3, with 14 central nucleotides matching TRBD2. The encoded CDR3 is CASSIETSGRGTDTQYF. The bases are TGTGCCAGTAGTATAGAGACTAGCGGGAGGGGCACAGATACGCAGTATTTT.